This TCR beta chain was documented in a study of cytomegalovirus exposure and HLA in healthy donors. Study results and limitations: TRBV6-2, TRBV6-3 and other indistinguishable V segments were excluded. Links to common viral pathogens appeared, in a later analysis, for several of the most significant clusters. Using the classifier, cytomegalovirus status was reportedly diagnosed with high specificity and sensitivity. Confirmation in vitro established that three CMV-associated chains were specific for CMV antigens.

PCR employed 60 Vbeta and 13 Jbeta primers. Using immunoSEQ multiplex PCR, the repertoire was profiled, and TCRdb retains in-frame clones only, with some absent. In all, the sample yields some 70,000 clones. The germline V and J ends were trimmed by 5 bases and 2 bases, with 3 bases remaining between them. CDR1 LNHDA and CDR2 SQIVND come from the germline V gene (reference sequence). This CDR3 has 12 amino acids. Concerning this clone itself: Its antigen is unidentified.

Sequencing input: PBMCs. The sequence was collected from a boy aged 5-17 years in good health and CMV-seronegative. The chain joins TRBV19 to TRBJ2-2; D is undetermined. As DNA, the CDR3 is TGTGCCAGTAGTCTCAACACCGGGGAGCTGTTTTTT. It yields the protein CASSLNTGELFF. The variable domain in full, with the rest retrieved from reference TRBV19 and TRBJ2-2, is DGGITQSPKYLFRKEGQNVTLSCEQNLNHDAMYWYRQDPGQGLRLIYYSQIVNDFQKGDIAEGYSVSREKKESFPLTVTSAQKNPTAFYLCASSLNTGELFFGEGSRLTVL.